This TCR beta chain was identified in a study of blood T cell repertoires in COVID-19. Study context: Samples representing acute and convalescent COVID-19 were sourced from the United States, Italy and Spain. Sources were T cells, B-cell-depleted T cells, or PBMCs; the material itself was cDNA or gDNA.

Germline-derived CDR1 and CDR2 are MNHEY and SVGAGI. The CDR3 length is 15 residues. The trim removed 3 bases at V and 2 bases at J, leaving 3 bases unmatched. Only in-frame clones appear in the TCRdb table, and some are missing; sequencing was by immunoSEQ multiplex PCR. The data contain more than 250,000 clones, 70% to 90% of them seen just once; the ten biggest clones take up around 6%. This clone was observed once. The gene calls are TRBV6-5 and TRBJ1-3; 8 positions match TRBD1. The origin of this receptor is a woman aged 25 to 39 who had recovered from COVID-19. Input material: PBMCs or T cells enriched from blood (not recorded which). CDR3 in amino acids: CASSYGQGTGNTIYF. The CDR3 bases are TGTGCCAGCAGTTATGGACAGGGAACTGGAAACACCATATATTTT.